This note documents a single T cell receptor (beta chain) sequence. The data belong to a study of blood T cell repertoires in COVID-19. Whole-study context: Sources were T cells, B-cell-depleted T cells, or PBMCs; the material itself was cDNA or gDNA.

Trimming shortened V by 0 bases and J by 0 bases, and 15 bases separated the two germline ends. Germline loops: CDR1 SGHTS, CDR2 YDEGEE. The CDR3 is 17 residues long. In the authors' methods: Estimation of nucleated cell counts relied on the amplification of reference gene primers. Sequencing was performed with immunoSEQ multiplex PCR; in TCRdb, only in-frame clones are kept and a portion is missing. V and J calls and clone size are as listed in that table; D and trimming were resolved from the DNA. Among 110,000 to 150,000 clones listed, 82% were seen once. The sequenced sample was peripheral blood. The chain links TRBV5-8 to TRBJ1-1, with D perhaps matching TRBD1 (6 bases). This TCR derives from a woman aged 80 or over with acute or convalescent COVID-19. DNA for the CDR3: TGTGCCAGCAGCTTGGCGGGACAAAGAGCCATGAACACTGAAGCTTTCTTT. The encoded protein is CASSLAGQRAMNTEAFF.